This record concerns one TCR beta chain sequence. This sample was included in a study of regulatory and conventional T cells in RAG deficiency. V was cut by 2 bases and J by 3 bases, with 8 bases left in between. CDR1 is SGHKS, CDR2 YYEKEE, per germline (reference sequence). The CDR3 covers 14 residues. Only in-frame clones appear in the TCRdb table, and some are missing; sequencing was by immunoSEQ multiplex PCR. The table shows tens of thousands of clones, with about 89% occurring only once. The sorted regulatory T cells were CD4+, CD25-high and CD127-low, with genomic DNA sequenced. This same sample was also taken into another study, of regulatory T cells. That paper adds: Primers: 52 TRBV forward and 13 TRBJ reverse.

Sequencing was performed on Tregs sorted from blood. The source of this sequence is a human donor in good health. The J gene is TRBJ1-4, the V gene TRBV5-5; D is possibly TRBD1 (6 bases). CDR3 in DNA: TGTGCCAGCAGCTTTGGGGGGCCTAATGAAAAACTGTTTTTT. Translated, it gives CASSFGGPNEKLFF.